This TCR beta chain was observed in a study of blood T cells in healthy people across ages. Overall study results and limits: It was not known whether donors were CMV positive (a possible confounder of expanded clonotype changes).

A second PCR, run for about 6 to 12 cycles, used a sample-barcoded 5' primer plus a J-beta primer mix. The authors tagged each cDNA molecule using a template-switch adaptor with 12 random nucleotides. Via MiXCR, TCRdb re-called the 5' RACE reads, giving one row per CDR3 protein. The sample consists of 700,000 to 1,000,000 distinct CDR3 sequences, about 42% of them appearing once. PBMCs were isolated at a quantity of at least 6 million per sample. As for this clonotype: Its antigen is unidentified.

The germline V gene has CDR1 PRHDT and CDR2 FYEKMQ (reference sequence). The CDR3 runs to 16 residues. The J segment lost 5 bases and the V segment lost 5 bases, leaving 7 bases of the junction unmatched. This TCR was sampled from a man between 60 and 75 years old in good health. The V and J genes are TRBV13 and TRBJ2-1, with 12 bases lining up with TRBD2. Material: blood. The CDR3 nucleotides read TGTGCCAGCAGCCCTGGACTAGCGGGGAGAAACAATGAGCAGTTCTTC. It codes for CASSPGLAGRNNEQFF.